The TCR beta chain under discussion was sequenced for a study of blood T cell repertoires in COVID-19. Whole-study context: T cells, B-cell-depleted T cells, or PBMCs provided the cDNA or gDNA that served as material.

Cohort 3 donors counted as recovered after two negative PCRs, clearance, or resolved symptoms. Data came from immunoSEQ multiplex PCR; TCRdb stores just in-frame clones and leaves some out. The table records some 300,000 clones, about nine tenths of them present only once. V was clipped by 2 bases and J by 3 bases, with 8 bases between them. Germline V gene sequence: CDR1 SEHNR, CDR2 FQNEAQ (reference sequence). The length of the CDR3 is 13 residues. The chain couples TRBV7-9 to TRBJ2-7; maybe TRBD1 (5 bases). The material sequenced was PBMCs or T cells enriched from blood (not recorded which). The sequence came from a woman in her thirties who had recovered from COVID-19. This CDR3 reads CASSLPGFYEQYF. The CDR3 DNA reads as TGTGCCAGCAGCTTACCAGGGTTCTACGAGCAGTACTTC.